Below are 30 T cell receptor beta chains sequenced from a single sample in a study of blood T cell repertoires in COVID-19. Data came from immunoSEQ multiplex PCR; TCRdb stores just in-frame clones and leaves some out. Found here are approximately 470,000 clones, 70% to 90% of them singletons; the top ten hold under 4%. Sequencing input: peripheral blood. These receptors were collected from a human donor in a cohort sampled during active COVID-19.

The chain uses TRBV15 and TRBJ1-2; 8 bases map to TRBD1. V lost 5 bases, J lost 8 bases, and 10 bases stayed unmatched. CDR1 is LNHNV, CDR2 YYDKDF, per germline (reference sequence). The CDR3 is 14 residues long. CDR3 nucleotide sequence: TGTGCCACCAGCGTAGCAGGGGGCGTTGGGGGCTACACCTTC. This encodes CATSVAGGVGGYTF.

This clone was observed at least ten times. CDR3 nucleotide sequence: TGTGCCAGCAGCTTGGTACTAGCGGGAGCGAACACCGGGGAGCTGTTTTTT. Amino acids: CASSLVLAGANTGELFF. The chain combines TRBV5-4 with TRBJ2-2, with 11 bases matching TRBD2. The CDR3 covers 17 residues. Germline trimming cut 0 bases from V and 0 bases from J; bases unmatched to any gene: 1. Germline V lookup: CDR1 SGHNT, CDR2 YYREEE (reference sequence). The whole variable domain, remainder taken from reference TRBV5-4 and TRBJ2-2, is ETGVTQSPTHLIKTRGQQVTLRCSSQSGHNTVSWYQQALGQGPQFIFQYYREEENGRGNFPPRFSGLQFPNYSSELNVNALELDDSALYLCASSLVLAGANTGELFFGEGSRLTVL.

The rearrangement uses TRBV21-1 and TRBJ2-7; TRBD1 is the table's D call and was not checked against the DNA. TRBV21-1 is annotated as a pseudogene. CDR3 length equals 14 residues. This CDR3 reads CASSKAKTGDEQYF. The CDR3 DNA follows: TGTGCCAGCAGCAAAGCGAAAACAGGGGACGAGCAGTACTTC.

This rearrangement joins TRBV10-3 to TRBJ1-2, with D perhaps TRBD1 (5 bases). Germline CDR1 is ENHRY and CDR2 is SYGVKD. Trimming removed 6 bases from V and 6 bases from J, with 20 bases in between. The CDR3 runs to 15 residues. CDR3 residues: CAISDQDRYRNGYTF. The CDR3 DNA sequence: TGTGCCATCAGCGACCAAGACAGATACCGGAATGGCTACACCTTC.

This rearrangement joins TRBV7-3 to TRBJ2-1; 13 bases fit TRBD2. Looked up from germline, CDR1 is SGHTA and CDR2 is FQGTGA. V gave up 4 bases and J gave up 8 bases; unmatched junction bases: 14. The length of the CDR3 is 18 residues. DNA for the CDR3: TGTGCCAGCAGCTCCCAGACTAGCGGGAGGCGCACAACCGATGAGCAGTTCTTC. Its protein is CASSSQTSGRRTTDEQFF. Drawing the rest from reference TRBV7-3 and TRBJ2-1, the complete variable domain is GAGVSQTPSNKVTEKGKYVELRCDPISGHTALYWYRQSLGQGPEFLIYFQGTGAADDSGLPNDRFFAVRPEGSVSTLKIQRTERGDSAVYLCASSSQTSGRRTTDEQFFGPGTRLTVL.

This rearrangement joins TRBV9 to TRBJ2-5; TRBD2 matches 7 bases. There are 19 residues in the CDR3. In germline, CDR1 is SGDLS, CDR2 YYNGEE. V dropped 4 bases and J dropped 7; count of bases not matched to a gene: 25. The chain's CDR3 is CASSYNQEAGDLPEGTQYF. The CDR3 DNA is TGTGCCAGCAGCTACAATCAGGAGGCGGGAGATTTGCCTGAGGGGACCCAGTACTTC.

This clone has just one count. This chain joins TRBV25-1 and TRBJ1-2; 10 bases map to TRBD1. V gave up 5 bases and J gave up 8 bases; unmatched junction bases: 14. This CDR3 comprises 16 residues. Germline CDR1 MGHDK, CDR2 SYGVNS. The CDR3: CASSPPGQGQLSGYTF. For the CDR3, the DNA is TGTGCCAGCAGTCCCCCGGGACAGGGGCAATTGAGCGGCTACACCTTC.

V is TRBV3-1 (or the pseudogene TRBV3-2) and J is TRBJ2-5, with TRBD2 identical over 10 bases. V lost 4 bases to trimming and J lost 5 bases; unmatched junction nucleotides: 7. The CDR3 is made up of 15 amino acids. In germline, CDR1 is LGHDT, CDR2 YNNKEL (reference sequence). The DNA for the CDR3 is TGTGCCAGCAGCCCCCAACTAGCGGGATCTGAGACCCAGTACTTC. This gives the protein CASSPQLAGSETQYF.

The V gene is TRBV5-1, the J gene TRBJ2-7; possibly TRBD2 for D (5 bases). The CDR3 runs 14 residues. Per the germline V gene, CDR1 is SGHRS and CDR2 is YFSETQ. Trimming pared 0 bases from V and 5 bases from J, leaving 12 bases between. The CDR3 bases are TGCGCCAGCAGCTTGGTATCCGGGGTTAACGAGCAGTACTTC. This sequence encodes CASSLVSGVNEQYF.

This clone was counted once. This chain links TRBV6-6 with TRBJ1-2, with D perhaps TRBD1 (5 bases). The CDR3 runs 13 residues. Germline assignment: CDR1 MNHNY and CDR2 SVGAGI (reference sequence). V was clipped by 2 bases and J by 7 bases, with 11 bases between them. The CDR3 nucleotides read TGTGCCAGCAGTTACCTCCAGGGATCTGGCTACACCTTC. Amino acid sequence: CASSYLQGSGYTF.

The CDR3 reads CASSSPGLLIGYTF. The CDR3 DNA sequence: TGTGCCAGCAGCTCGCCGGGACTGCTTATTGGCTACACCTTC. This chain uses TRBV5-6 with TRBJ1-2; tentatively, D is TRBD1 (5 bases). CDR1 is SGHDT, CDR2 YYEEEE, per germline. This CDR3 has 14 amino acids. V lost 3 bases and J 7 bases, leaving 16 bases between the germline ends.

The chain has TRBV6-2 or TRBV6-3 and TRBJ1-1; D gene uncertain. This CDR3 contains 15 residues. V was clipped by 2 bases and J by 7 bases, with 17 bases between them. Germline CDR1 is MNHEY and CDR2 is SVGEGT. CDR3 DNA sequence: TGTGCCAGCAGTTACGCCGCCGTACTCGGACTTGAAGCTTTCTTT. Protein: CASSYAAVLGLEAFF.

This chain joins TRBV27 and TRBJ1-4; 7 positions match TRBD1. CDR3 size: 13 residues. V lost 8 bases, J lost 5 bases, and 5 bases stayed unmatched. Germline loops: CDR1 MNHEY, CDR2 SMNVEV (reference sequence). The CDR3 protein is CASRQTGNEKLFF. DNA for the CDR3: TGTGCCAGCCGGCAGACAGGGAATGAAAAACTGTTTTTT.

The V call is TRBV6-5, the J call TRBJ1-3, with 7 bases matching TRBD1. The length of the CDR3 is 15 residues. J gave up 2 bases and V 4 bases, and 5 bases lay outside the gene matches. Germline CDR1 MNHEY, CDR2 SVGAGI. CDR3 amino acids: CASSSQTGTGNTIYF. CDR3 DNA: TGTGCCAGCAGTTCCCAGACAGGGACTGGAAACACCATATATTTT.

This sequence joins TRBV29-1 and TRBJ1-1; D is possibly TRBD1 (6 bases). The CDR3 is 13 residues long. Deletions cut 5 bases from V and 0 bases from J, with 10 bases between. CDR1 is SQVTM and CDR2 is ANQGSEA in the germline V gene. CDR3 sequence: CSVSDRMNTEAFF. CDR3 bases: TGCAGCGTTAGCGACAGGATGAACACTGAAGCTTTCTTT.

The J gene is TRBJ1-5, the V gene TRBV19, with D uncertain. This CDR3 has 14 amino acids. Trimming pared 0 bases from V and 2 bases from J, leaving 5 bases between. The V gene's germline CDR1 is LNHDA and CDR2 SQIVND (reference sequence). This chain's CDR3 is CASSIDPGNQPQHF. The CDR3 coding sequence is TGTGCCAGTAGTATAGATCCAGGCAATCAGCCCCAGCATTTT.

The J gene is TRBJ2-1, the V gene TRBV6-2 or TRBV6-3; tentative D call: TRBD2 (6 bases). In germline, CDR1 is MNHEY, CDR2 SVGEGT. The CDR3 length is 17 residues. V was pared by 2 bases and J by 2 bases, with 16 bases between. The CDR3: CASSYGPSVITYNEQFF. Written as DNA, the CDR3 is TGTGCCAGCAGTTACGGCCCTAGCGTGATAACCTACAATGAGCAGTTCTTC.

The gene calls are TRBV9 and TRBJ2-3, with TRBD2 matching 9 bases. This CDR3 is 15 amino acids long. Germline assignment: CDR1 SGDLS and CDR2 YYNGEE. V shed 4 bases, J shed 3 bases, and the junction held 6 bases outside the gene matches. The CDR3 region is CASSRFSGRTDTQYF. CDR3 nucleotides: TGTGCCAGCAGCCGCTTTAGCGGGAGAACAGATACGCAGTATTTT.

This clone was seen only once. The chain uses TRBV19 and TRBJ1-3; 8 bases align to TRBD1. After removal of 8 bases from V and 1 base from J, the junction contained 7 bases not matched to a gene. Germline V lookup: CDR1 LNHDA, CDR2 SQIVND (reference sequence). This CDR3 spans 15 amino acids. CDR3 sequence reads: CASGETGESGNTIYF. Here the CDR3 DNA reads TGTGCCAGTGGGGAGACAGGGGAATCTGGAAACACCATATATTTT.

The gene calls are TRBV3-1 (or the pseudogene TRBV3-2) and TRBJ2-5; 8 bases match TRBD2. Germline V gene sequence: CDR1 LGHDT, CDR2 YNNKEL (reference sequence). The CDR3 has 16 amino acids. V lost 2 bases and J lost 1; bases outside the gene matches: 6. CDR3 in DNA: TGTGCCAGCAGCCAAAATCGAGCGGGGGTCCAAGAGACCCAGTACTTC. Residues: CASSQNRAGVQETQYF.

The rearrangement uses TRBV6-1 and TRBJ1-2; D not certain. V lost 2 bases and J 6 bases, leaving 10 bases between the germline ends. The germline gives CDR1 MNHNS, CDR2 SASEGT. The CDR3 has 13 amino acids. The CDR3 nucleotides read TGTGCCAGCAGTGAAAGGCAGGTGGATGGCTACACCTTC. It translates to CASSERQVDGYTF.

V and J are TRBV28 and TRBJ2-7; D is perhaps TRBD2 (6 bases). CDR1 and CDR2 (germline): MDHEN, SYDVKM. The CDR3 covers 13 residues. The V end lost 5 bases, the J end lost 1 base, and 9 bases lay between the germline ends. The CDR3 loop reads CASSRTTSYEQYF. The CDR3 DNA is TGTGCCAGCAGTAGGACTACATCCTACGAGCAGTACTTC.

The chain employs TRBV7-8 and TRBJ2-7; the D is unclear. This CDR3 region has 14 residues. The germline V gene encodes CDR1 SGHVS and CDR2 FQNEAQ. V lost 5 bases and J 3 bases, leaving 14 bases between the germline ends. The CDR3 DNA follows: TGTGCCAGCAGCCCTCGCGACGGAGTCTACGAGCAGTACTTC. Residues: CASSPRDGVYEQYF.

This clone appeared a few times. The chain links TRBV5-1 to TRBJ2-2; possible D gene TRBD2, 6 bases. The CDR3 is 14 amino acids. Per the germline V gene, CDR1 is SGHRS and CDR2 is YFSETQ. Trimming removed 4 bases from V and 1 base from J, with 8 bases in between. CDR3 nucleotide sequence: TGCGCCAGCAGCCCGGAGGGGAACACCGGGGAGCTGTTTTTT. This gives the protein CASSPEGNTGELFF.

The V and J genes are TRBV24-1 and TRBJ2-3; 7 nucleotides match TRBD1. J gave up 1 base and V 3 bases, and 9 bases lay outside the gene matches. The V gene's germline CDR1 is KGHDR and CDR2 SFDVKD. The CDR3 spans 17 residues. CDR3 region: CATSDKEGAYGTDTQYF. In DNA, the CDR3 is TGTGCCACCAGTGATAAAGAGGGGGCATATGGCACAGATACGCAGTATTTT.

The chain carries TRBV24-1 and TRBJ2-5, with 11 bases matching TRBD2. V was clipped by 7 bases and J by 5 bases; unmatched bases: 11. The CDR3 runs to 16 residues. Germline V gene data show CDR1 as KGHDR and CDR2 as SFDVKD. The CDR3, as DNA: TGTGCCACCAGCGATACTAGCGGGAGAGGTTGGGAGACCCAGTACTTC. It yields the protein CATSDTSGRGWETQYF.

This clone showed up just once. This sequence joins TRBV5-1 and TRBJ1-4, with 7 positions matching TRBD1. The CDR3 has 14 residues. V trimming: 1 base; J trimming: 6 bases; junction bases outside the gene matches: 3. Germline V gene sequence: CDR1 SGHRS, CDR2 YFSETQ. For the CDR3, the DNA is TGCGCCAGCAGCTTGAAGCAGGGGGATGAAAAACTGTTTTTT. Amino acid sequence: CASSLKQGDEKLFF.

The V call is TRBV9, the J call TRBJ1-1; 9 bases match TRBD1. The CDR3 has 15 residues. The V gene's germline CDR1 is SGDLS and CDR2 YYNGEE. The V gene end was trimmed by 3 bases and the J gene end by 3 bases; junction bases not matched to a gene: 6. The CDR3 loop is CASSATGQGYTEAFF. The CDR3 region has the DNA TGTGCCAGCAGCGCCACGGGACAGGGCTACACTGAAGCTTTCTTT.

This clone was seen a single time. This sequence joins TRBV18 and TRBJ2-7; 7 nucleotides match TRBD1. The CDR3 spans 13 residues. V lost 5 bases and J lost 3; bases outside the gene matches: 4. Germline V CDR1 and CDR2: KGHSH, LQKENI. CDR3 sequence (DNA): TGTGCCAGCTCAGAGGGACAGAACTACGAGCAGTACTTC. It encodes CASSEGQNYEQYF.

The V and J genes are TRBV19 and TRBJ1-2, with TRBD1 matching over 9 bases. V shed 6 bases and J 1 base; nucleotides not matched to a gene: 9. Germline loops: CDR1 LNHDA, CDR2 SQIVND (reference sequence). The CDR3 loop spans 16 amino acids. The CDR3 spells CASRELSTGGNYGYTF. Here the CDR3 DNA reads TGTGCCAGTAGAGAACTCTCGACAGGGGGTAACTATGGCTACACCTTC.